This T cell receptor beta chain was sequenced in a study of CD8 T cells in Susac syndrome. RNA totalling roughly 0.45 to 1 ug underwent reverse transcription with random hexamers. Amplification of TCR beta CDR3 used immunoSEQ multiplex PCR across 54 Vbeta and 13 Jbeta. TCRdb reprocessed the immunoSEQ multiplex PCR reads via MiXCR and lists one record per CDR3 protein. The data show 150,000 to 200,000 distinct CDR3 sequences, around 90% seen once. Sequencing of TCR beta was carried out in blood CD8+ and CD4+ T cells. In its sample, this clonotype was seen once. The sample comprised CD4+ T cells from PBMCs. This clonotype originated in a human donor with Susac syndrome.

This chain's CDR3 is CASSPSRFRDTEAFF. The CDR3 region has the DNA TGTGCCAGCAGTCCTTCTCGTTTCCGGGACACTGAAGCTTTCTTT. The V gene is TRBV12-3 or TRBV12-4, the J gene TRBJ1-1; D ambiguous. Trimming pared 5 bases from V and 3 bases from J, leaving 16 bases between. CDR3 length: 15 amino acids.